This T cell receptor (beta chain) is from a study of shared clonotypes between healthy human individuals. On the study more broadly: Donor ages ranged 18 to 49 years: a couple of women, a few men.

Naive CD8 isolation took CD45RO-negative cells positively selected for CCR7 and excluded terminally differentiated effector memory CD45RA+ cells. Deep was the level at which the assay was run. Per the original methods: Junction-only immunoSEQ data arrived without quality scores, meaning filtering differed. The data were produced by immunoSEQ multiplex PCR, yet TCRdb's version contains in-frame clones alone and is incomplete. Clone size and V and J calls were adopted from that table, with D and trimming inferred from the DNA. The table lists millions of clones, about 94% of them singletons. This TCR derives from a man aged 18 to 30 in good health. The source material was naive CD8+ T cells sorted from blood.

The CDR3 DNA reads TGTGCCAGCAGTGAAGGGACAGGGTATGGCTACACCTTC. The encoded protein is CASSEGTGYGYTF. The chain links TRBV6-4 to TRBJ1-2, with 9 bases lining up with TRBD1. Trimming at V came to 3 bases and at J to 5 bases, leaving 1 base not matched to a gene. This CDR3 has 13 residues. The V gene's germline CDR1 is MRHNA and CDR2 SNTAGT.